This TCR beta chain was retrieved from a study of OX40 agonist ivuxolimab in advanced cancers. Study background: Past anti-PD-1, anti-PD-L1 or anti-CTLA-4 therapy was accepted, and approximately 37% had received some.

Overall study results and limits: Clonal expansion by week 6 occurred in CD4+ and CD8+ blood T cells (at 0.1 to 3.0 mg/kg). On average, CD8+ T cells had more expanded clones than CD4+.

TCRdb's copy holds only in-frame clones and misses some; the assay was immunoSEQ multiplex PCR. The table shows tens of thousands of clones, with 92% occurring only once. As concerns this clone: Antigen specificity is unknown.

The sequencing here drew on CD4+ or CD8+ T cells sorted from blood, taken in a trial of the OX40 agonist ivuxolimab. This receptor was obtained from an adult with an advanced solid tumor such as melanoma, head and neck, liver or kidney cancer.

This chain's CDR3 is CASRVDPGQKYNEQFF. The CDR3 nucleotides read TGTGCCAGCAGAGTAGACCCGGGACAGAAATACAATGAGCAGTTCTTC. The rearrangement joins TRBV28 to TRBJ2-1, with 7 bases that match TRBD1. V lost 6 bases to trimming and J lost 4 bases; unmatched junction nucleotides: 12. This CDR3 contains 16 residues. Germline CDR1 and CDR2: MDHEN and SYDVKM. The full variable domain, with the rest looked up from reference TRBV28 and TRBJ2-1, is DVKVTQSSRYLVKRTGEKVFLECVQDMDHENMFWYRQDPGLGLRLIYFSYDVKMKEKGDIPEGYSVSREKKERFSLILESASTNQTSMYLCASRVDPGQKYNEQFFGPGTRLTVL.